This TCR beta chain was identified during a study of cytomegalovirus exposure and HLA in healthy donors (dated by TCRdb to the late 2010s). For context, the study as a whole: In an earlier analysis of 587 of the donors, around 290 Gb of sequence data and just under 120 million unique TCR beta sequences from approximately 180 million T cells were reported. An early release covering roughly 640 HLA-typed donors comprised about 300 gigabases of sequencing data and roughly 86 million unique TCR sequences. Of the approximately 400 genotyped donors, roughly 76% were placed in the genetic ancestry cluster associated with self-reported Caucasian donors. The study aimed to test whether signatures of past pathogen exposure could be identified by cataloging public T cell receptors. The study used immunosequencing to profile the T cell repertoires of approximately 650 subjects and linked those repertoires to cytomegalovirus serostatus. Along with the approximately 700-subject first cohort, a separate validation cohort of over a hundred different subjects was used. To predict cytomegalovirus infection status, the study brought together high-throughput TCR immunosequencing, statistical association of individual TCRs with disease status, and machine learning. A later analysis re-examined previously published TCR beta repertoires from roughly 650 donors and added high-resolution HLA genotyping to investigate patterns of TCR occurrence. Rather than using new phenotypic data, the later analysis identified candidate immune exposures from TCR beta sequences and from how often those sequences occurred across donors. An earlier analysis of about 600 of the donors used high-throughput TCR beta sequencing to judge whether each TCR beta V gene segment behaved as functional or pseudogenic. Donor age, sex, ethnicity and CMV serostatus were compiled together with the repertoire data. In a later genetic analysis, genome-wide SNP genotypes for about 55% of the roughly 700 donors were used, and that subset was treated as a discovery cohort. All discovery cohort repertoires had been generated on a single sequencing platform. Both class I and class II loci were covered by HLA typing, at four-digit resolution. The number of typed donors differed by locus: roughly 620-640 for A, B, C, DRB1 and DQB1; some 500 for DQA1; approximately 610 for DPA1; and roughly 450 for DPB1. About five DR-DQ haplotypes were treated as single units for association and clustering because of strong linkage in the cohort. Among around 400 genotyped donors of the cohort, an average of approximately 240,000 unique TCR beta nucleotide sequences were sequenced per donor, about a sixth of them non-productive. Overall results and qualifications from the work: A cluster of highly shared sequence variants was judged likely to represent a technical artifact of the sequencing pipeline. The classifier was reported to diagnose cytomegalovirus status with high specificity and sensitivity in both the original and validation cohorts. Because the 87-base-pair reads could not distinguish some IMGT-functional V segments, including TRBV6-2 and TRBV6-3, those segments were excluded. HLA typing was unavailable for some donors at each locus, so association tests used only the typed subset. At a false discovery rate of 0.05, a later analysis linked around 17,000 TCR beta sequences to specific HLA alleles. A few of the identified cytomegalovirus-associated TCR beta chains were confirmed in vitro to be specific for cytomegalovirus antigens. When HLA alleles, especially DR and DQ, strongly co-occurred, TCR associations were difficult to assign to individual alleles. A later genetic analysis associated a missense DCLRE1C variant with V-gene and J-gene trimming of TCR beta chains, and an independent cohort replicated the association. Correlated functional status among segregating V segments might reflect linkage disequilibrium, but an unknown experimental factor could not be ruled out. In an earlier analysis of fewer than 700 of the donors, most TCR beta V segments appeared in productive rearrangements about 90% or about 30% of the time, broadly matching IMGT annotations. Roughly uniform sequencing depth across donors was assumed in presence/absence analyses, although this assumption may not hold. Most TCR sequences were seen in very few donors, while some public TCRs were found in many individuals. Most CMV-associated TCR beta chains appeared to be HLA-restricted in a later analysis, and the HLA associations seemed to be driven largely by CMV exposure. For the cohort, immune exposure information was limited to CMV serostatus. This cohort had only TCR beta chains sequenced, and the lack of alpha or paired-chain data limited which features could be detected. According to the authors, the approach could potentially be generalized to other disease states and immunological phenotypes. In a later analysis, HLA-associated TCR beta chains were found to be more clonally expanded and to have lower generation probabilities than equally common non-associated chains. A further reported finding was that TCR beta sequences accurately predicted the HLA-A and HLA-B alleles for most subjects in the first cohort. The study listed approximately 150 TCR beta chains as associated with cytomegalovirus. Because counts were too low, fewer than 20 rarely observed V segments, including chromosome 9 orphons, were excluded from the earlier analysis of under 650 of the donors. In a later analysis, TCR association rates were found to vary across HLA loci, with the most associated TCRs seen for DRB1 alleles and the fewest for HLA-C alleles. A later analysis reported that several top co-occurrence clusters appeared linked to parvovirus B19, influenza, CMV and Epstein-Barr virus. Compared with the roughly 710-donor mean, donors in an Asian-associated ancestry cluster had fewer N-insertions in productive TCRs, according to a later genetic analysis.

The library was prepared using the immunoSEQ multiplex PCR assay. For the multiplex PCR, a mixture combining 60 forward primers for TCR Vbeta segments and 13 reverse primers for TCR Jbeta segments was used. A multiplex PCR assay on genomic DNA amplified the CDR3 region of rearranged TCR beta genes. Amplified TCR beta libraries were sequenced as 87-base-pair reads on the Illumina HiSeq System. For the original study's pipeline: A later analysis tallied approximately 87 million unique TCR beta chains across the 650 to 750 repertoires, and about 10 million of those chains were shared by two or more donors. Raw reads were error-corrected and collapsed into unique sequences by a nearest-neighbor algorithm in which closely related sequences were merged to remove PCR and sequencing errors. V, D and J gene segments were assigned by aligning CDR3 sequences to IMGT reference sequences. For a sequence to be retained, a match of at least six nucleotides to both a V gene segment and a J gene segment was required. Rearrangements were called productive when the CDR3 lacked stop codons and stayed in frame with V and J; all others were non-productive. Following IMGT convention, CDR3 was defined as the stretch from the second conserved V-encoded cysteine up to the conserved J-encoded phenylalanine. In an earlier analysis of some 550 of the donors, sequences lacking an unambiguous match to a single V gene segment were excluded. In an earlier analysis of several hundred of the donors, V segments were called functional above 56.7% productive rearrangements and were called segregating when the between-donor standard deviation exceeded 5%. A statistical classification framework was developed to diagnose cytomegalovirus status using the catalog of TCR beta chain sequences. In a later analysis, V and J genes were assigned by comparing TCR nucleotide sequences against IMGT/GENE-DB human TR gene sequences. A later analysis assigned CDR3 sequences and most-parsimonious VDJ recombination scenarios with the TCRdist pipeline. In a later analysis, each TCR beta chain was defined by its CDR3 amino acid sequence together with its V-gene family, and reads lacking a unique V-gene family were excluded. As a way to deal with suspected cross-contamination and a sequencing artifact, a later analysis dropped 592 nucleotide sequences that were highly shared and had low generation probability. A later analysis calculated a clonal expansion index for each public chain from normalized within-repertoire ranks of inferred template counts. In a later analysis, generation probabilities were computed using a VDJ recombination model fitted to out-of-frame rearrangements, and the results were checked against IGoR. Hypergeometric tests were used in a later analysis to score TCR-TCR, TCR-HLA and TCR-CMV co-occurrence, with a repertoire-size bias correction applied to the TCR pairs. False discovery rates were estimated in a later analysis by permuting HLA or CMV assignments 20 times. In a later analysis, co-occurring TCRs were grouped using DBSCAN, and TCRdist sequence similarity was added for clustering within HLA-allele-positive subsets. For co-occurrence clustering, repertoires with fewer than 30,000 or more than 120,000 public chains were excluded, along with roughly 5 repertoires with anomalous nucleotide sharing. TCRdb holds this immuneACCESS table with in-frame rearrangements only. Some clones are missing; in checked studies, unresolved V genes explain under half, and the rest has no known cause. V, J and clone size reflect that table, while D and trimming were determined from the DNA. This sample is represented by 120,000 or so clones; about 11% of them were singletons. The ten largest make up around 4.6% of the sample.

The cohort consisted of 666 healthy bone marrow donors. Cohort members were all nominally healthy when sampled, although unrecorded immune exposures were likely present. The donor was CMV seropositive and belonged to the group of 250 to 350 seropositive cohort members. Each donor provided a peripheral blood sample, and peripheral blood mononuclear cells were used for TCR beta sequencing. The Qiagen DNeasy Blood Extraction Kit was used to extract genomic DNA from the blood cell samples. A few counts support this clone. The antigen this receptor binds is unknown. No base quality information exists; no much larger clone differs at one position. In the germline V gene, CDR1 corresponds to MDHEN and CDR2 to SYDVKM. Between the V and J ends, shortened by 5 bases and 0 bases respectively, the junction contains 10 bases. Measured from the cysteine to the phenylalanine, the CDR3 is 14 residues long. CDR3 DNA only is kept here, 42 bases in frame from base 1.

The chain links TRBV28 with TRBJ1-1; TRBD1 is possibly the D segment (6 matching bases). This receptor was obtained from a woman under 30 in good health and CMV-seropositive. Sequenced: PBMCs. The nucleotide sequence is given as TGTGCCAGCAGTAAACAGGGATTGAACACTGAAGCTTTCTTT. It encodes CASSKQGLNTEAFF. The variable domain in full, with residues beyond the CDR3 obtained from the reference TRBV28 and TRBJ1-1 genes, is DVKVTQSSRYLVKRTGEKVFLECVQDMDHENMFWYRQDPGLGLRLIYFSYDVKMKEKGDIPEGYSVSREKKERFSLILESASTNQTSMYLCASSKQGLNTEAFFGQGTRLTVV.